This T cell receptor beta chain derives from a study of T cell repertoires in cytomegalovirus infection. Overall study context: Both CMV infection and a matching HLA type were indicated by public TCR beta signatures. Study-level findings and limits: Identification of carriers of CMV plus the relevant HLA was performed using cumulative public TCR beta family frequency. Across the ex vivo response, the dominant clonotypes were HLA-C-restricted CMV-specific TCR beta clonotypes.

Germline V gene lookup returns CDR1 SGHRS and CDR2 YFSETQ. There are 11 residues in the CDR3. V was clipped by 7 bases and J by 8 bases, with 10 bases between them. TCRdb recomputed calls from the reads with MiXCR, one row per CDR3 protein. The sample holds 150,000 to 200,000 distinct CDR3 sequences, 25% to 30% seen once. Note on this clonotype: The antigen is not known.

The clonotype was recovered from a human donor in good health (CMV status not recorded). Some clones in this sample may be carry-over from other donors' samples. Sequencing was carried out using PBMCs. The chain carries TRBV5-1 and TRBJ2-1; no reliable D call. The DNA for the CDR3 is TGCGCCAGCCGACTTGAGGATGAGCAGTTCTTC. It codes for CASRLEDEQFF.